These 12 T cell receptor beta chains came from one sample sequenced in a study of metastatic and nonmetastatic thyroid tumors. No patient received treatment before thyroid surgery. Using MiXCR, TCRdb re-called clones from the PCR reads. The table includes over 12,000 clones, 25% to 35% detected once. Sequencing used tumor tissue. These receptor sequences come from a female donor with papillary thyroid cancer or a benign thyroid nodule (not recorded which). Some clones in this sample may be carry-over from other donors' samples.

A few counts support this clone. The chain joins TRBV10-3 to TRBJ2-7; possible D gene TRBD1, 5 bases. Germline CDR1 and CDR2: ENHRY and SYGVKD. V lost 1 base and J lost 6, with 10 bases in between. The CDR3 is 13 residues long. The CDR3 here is CAISELGVGEQYF. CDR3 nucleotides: TGTGCCATCAGTGAGTTAGGGGTCGGCGAGCAGTACTTC.

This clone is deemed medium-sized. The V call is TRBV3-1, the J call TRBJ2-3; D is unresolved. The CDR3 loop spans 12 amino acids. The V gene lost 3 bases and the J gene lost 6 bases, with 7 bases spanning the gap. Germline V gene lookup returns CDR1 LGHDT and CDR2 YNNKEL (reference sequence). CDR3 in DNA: TGTGCCAGCAGCCACCAGTCGGATACGCAGTATTTT. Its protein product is CASSHQSDTQYF.

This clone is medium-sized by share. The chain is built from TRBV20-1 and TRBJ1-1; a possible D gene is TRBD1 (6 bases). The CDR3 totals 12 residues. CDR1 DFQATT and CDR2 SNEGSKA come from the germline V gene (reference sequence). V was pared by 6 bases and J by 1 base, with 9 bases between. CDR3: CSAARGNTEAFF. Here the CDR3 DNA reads TGCAGTGCCGCCAGGGGGAACACTGAAGCTTTCTTT.

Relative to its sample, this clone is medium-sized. CDR3 coding DNA: TGCAGTGCTAGAGAGGCTTCCTACAATCAGCCCCAGCATTTT. It specifies CSAREASYNQPQHF. The V call is TRBV20-1, the J call TRBJ1-5; no reliable D call. CDR3 size: 14 residues. Germline V gives CDR1 DFQATT, CDR2 SNEGSKA (reference sequence). Deletions cut 0 bases from V and 3 bases from J, with 9 bases between.

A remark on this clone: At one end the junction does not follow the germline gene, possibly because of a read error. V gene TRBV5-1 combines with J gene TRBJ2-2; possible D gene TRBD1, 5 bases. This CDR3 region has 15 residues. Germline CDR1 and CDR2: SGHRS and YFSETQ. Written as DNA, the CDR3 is TGCGCCAGCAGCTTTACAGGTTCGAAAACCGGGGAGCTGTTTTTT. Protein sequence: CASSFTGSKTGELFF.

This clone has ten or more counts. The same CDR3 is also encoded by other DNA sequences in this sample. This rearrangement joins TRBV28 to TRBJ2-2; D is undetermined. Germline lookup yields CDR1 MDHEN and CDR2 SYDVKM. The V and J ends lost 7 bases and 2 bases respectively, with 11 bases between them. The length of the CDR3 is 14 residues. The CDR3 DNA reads TGTGCCAGCAAAAACTCACTCAACACCGGGGAGCTGTTTTTT. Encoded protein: CASKNSLNTGELFF. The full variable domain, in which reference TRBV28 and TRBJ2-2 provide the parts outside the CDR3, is DVKVTQSSRYLVKRTGEKVFLECVQDMDHENMFWYRQDPGLGLRLIYFSYDVKMKEKGDIPEGYSVSREKKERFSLILESASTNQTSMYLCASKNSLNTGELFFGEGSRLTVL.

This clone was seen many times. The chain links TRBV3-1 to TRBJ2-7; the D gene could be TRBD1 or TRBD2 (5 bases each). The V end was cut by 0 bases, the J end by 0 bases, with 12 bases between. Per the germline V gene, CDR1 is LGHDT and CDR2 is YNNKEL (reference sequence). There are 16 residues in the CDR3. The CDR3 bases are TGTGCCAGCAGCCAAGATATGGGGACGGTCTCCTACGAGCAGTACTTC. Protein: CASSQDMGTVSYEQYF.

CDR3 DNA sequence: TGCGCCAGCAGCTTGTCCTACAGGAGAATCGGCACTGAAGCTTTCTTT. It yields the protein CASSLSYRRIGTEAFF. This chain connects TRBV5-1 to TRBJ1-1, with a possible D match to TRBD1 (5 bases). Germline V gene data show CDR1 as SGHRS and CDR2 as YFSETQ. The V end lost 1 base, the J end lost 4 bases, and 17 bases lay between the germline ends. The CDR3 is 16 residues long.

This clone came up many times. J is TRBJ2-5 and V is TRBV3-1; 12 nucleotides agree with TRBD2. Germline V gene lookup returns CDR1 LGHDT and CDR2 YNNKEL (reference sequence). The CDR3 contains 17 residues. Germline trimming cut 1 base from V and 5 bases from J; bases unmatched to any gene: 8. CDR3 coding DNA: TGTGCCAGCAGCCAAGTGACCTCTAGCGGGGGGGCGGAGACCCAGTACTTC. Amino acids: CASSQVTSSGGAETQYF.

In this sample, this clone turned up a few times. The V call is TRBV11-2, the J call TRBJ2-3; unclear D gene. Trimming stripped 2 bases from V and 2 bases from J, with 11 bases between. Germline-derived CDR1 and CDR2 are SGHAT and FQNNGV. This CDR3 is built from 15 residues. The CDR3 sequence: CASSLIVSFTDTQYF. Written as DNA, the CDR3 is TGTGCCAGCAGCTTAATAGTTTCCTTCACAGATACGCAGTATTTT.

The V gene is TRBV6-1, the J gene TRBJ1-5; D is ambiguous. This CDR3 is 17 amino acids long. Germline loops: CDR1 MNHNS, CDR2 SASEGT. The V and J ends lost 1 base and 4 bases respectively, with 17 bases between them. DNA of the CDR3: TGTGCCAGCAGTGAAGAGTCCCCAGGCTTTCGGAATCAGCCCCAGCATTTT. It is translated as CASSEESPGFRNQPQHF.

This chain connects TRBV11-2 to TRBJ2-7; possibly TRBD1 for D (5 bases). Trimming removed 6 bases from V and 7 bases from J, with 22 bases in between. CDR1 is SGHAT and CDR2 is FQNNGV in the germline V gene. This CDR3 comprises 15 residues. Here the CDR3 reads CASSSIEQVQEEQYF. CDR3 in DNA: TGTGCCAGCAGTTCAATCGAACAGGTCCAAGAGGAGCAGTACTTC.